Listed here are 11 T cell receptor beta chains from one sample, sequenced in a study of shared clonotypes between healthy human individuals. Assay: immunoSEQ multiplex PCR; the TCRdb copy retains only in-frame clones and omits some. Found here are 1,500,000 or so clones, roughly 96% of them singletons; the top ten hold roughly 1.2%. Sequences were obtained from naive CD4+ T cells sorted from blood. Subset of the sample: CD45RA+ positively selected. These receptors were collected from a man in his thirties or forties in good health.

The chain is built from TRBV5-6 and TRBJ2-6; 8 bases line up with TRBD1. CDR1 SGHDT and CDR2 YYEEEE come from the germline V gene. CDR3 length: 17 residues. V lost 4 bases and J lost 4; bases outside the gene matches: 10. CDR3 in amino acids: CASSPGQGRGGANVLTF. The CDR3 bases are TGTGCCAGCAGCCCCGGACAGGGCCGGGGAGGGGCCAACGTCCTGACTTTC.

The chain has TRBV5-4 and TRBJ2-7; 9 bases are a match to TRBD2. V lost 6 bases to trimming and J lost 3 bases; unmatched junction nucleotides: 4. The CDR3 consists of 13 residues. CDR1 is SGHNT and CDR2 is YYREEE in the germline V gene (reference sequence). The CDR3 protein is CASKKREDYEQYF. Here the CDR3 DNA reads TGTGCCAGCAAAAAGCGGGAGGACTACGAGCAGTACTTC.

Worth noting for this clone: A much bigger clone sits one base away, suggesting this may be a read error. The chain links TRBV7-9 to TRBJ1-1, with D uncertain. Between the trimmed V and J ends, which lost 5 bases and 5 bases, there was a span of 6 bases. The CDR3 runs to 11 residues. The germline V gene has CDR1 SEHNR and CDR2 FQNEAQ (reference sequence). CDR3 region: CASSVKTEAFF. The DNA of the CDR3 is TGTGCCAGCAGCGTAAAAACTGAAGCTTTCTTT. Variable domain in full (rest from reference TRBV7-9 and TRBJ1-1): DTGVSQNPRHKITKRGQNVTFRCDPISEHNRLYWYRQTLGQGPEFLTYFQNEAQLEKSRLLSDRFSAERPKGSFSTLEIQRTEQGDSAMYLCASSVKTEAFFGQGTRLTVV.

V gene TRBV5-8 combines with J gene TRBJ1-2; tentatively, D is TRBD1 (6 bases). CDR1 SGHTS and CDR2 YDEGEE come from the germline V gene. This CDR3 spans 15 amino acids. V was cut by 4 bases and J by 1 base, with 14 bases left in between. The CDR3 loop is CASSDRDKRNYGYTF. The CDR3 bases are TGTGCCAGCAGCGACCGGGACAAGCGTAACTATGGCTACACCTTC.

CDR3: CASSLSRGGYEQYF. CDR3 in DNA: TGTGCCAGCAGTTTGAGTCGAGGGGGCTACGAGCAGTACTTC. The chain combines TRBV28 with TRBJ2-7, with D perhaps matching TRBD1 (6 bases). The CDR3 is 14 residues long. CDR1 MDHEN and CDR2 SYDVKM come from the germline V gene. Trimming took 3 bases from V and 3 from J, leaving 12 bases between them.

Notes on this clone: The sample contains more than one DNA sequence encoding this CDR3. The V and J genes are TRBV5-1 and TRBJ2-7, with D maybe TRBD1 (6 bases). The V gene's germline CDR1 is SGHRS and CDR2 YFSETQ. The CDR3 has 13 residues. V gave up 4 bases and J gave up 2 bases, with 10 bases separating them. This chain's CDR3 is CASSLRDTYEQYF. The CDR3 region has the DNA TGCGCCAGCAGCCTCCGGGACACCTACGAGCAGTACTTC.

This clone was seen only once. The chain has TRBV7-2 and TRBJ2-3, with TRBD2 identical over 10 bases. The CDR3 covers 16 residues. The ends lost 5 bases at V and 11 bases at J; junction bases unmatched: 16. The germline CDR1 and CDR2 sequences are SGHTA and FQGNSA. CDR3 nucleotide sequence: TGTGCCAGCAGCCCCCGGGCTAGCGGGAGAGGGGTTGAGCAGTATTTT. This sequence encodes CASSPRASGRGVEQYF.

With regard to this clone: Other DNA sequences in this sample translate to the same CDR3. CDR3 in DNA: TGCGCCAGCAGCTTGGACGGTTTGAACACTGAAGCTTTCTTT. Residues: CASSLDGLNTEAFF. The V and J genes are TRBV5-1 and TRBJ1-1, with unresolved D. The CDR3 is 14 residues long. With 0 bases removed from V and 0 bases from J, the gap between germline ends came to 6 bases. The V gene's germline CDR1 is SGHRS and CDR2 YFSETQ.

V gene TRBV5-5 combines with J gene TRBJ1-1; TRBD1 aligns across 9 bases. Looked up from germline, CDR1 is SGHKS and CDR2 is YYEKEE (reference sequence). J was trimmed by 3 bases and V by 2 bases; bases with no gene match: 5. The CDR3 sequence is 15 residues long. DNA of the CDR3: TGTGCCAGCAGCTTTAAGGGACAGGGACACACTGAAGCTTTCTTT. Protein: CASSFKGQGHTEAFF. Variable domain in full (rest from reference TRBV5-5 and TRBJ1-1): DAGVTQSPTHLIKTRGQQVTLRCSPISGHKSVSWYQQVLGQGPQFIFQYYEKEERGRGNFPDRFSARQFPNYSSELNVNALLLGDSALYLCASSFKGQGHTEAFFGQGTRLTVV.

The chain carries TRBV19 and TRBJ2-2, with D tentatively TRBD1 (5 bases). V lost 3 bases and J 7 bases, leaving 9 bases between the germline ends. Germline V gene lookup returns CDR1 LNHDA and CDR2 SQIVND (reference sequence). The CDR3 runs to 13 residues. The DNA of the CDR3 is TGTGCCAGTAGTATTAGGGGCTACGGGGAGCTGTTTTTT. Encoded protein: CASSIRGYGELFF.

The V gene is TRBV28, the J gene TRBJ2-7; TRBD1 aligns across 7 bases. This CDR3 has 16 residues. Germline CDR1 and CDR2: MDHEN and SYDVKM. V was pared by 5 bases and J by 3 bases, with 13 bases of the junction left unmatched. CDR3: CASSPERGQRNYEQYF. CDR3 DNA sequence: TGTGCCAGCAGTCCAGAACGGGGACAGAGAAACTACGAGCAGTACTTC.